A selection of T cell receptor beta chains follows, all from one sample in a study of T cell repertoires in ileal Crohn's disease. The method was immunoSEQ multiplex PCR; TCRdb's version includes in-frame clones alone and lacks a portion of them. The sample has some 3,500 clones; about 92% are singletons. What was sequenced was ileal tissue. These receptors all stem from an adult with Crohn's disease. Each CDR3 is given with its conserved first and last residue. The D gene is left open where the match is weak. The listing skips clone size in some rows; elsewhere it reads once, few, many or a size class.

clone size,J gene,V gene,D gene,CDR3 protein,CDR3 DNA
few,TRBJ1-1,TRBV18,TRBD1,CASSPYQGGTEAFF,TGTGCCAGCTCACCATATCAGGGGGGCACTGAAGCTTTCTTT
NA,TRBJ1-4,TRBV7-2,NA,CASSLRGAEKLFF,TGTGCCAGCAGCTTAAGGGGTGCTGAAAAACTGTTTTTT
NA,TRBJ2-1,TRBV6-1,NA,CASSESDTTYNEQFF,TGTGCCAGCAGTGAAAGCGACACTACCTACAATGAGCAGTTCTTC
NA,TRBJ1-5,TRBV15,NA,CATSRDEATYQPQHF,TGTGCCACCAGCAGAGATGAGGCAACTTATCAGCCCCAGCATTTT
NA,TRBJ2-1,TRBV5-1,NA,CASSTAAYNEQFF,TGCGCCAGCAGTACAGCGGCCTACAATGAGCAGTTCTTC
NA,TRBJ2-2,TRBV4-3,TRBD2,CASSPRAGSGRVAGELFF,TGCGCCAGCAGCCCAAGGGCGGGTAGCGGGAGGGTAGCCGGGGAGCTGTTTTTT
once,TRBJ2-1,TRBV4-3,TRBD1,CASSQDLGQGAYNEQFF,TGCGCCAGCAGCCAAGATCTTGGACAGGGGGCTTACAATGAGCAGTTCTTC
NA,TRBJ2-5,TRBV5-4,TRBD1,CASSSGTGGSGGTQYF,TGTGCCAGCAGCTCCGGGACAGGGGGCTCTGGGGGGACCCAGTACTTC
NA,TRBJ1-2,TRBV5-5,NA,CASSYGSYGYTF,TGTGCCAGCAGCTATGGGAGCTATGGCTACACCTTC
NA,TRBJ2-6,TRBV4-3,NA,CASSQDHGSGANVLTF,TGCGCCAGCAGCCAAGATCATGGCTCTGGGGCCAACGTCCTGACTTTC
NA,TRBJ2-5,TRBV11-2,TRBD2,CASSRGDQETQYF,TGTGCCAGCAGCCGGGGGGACCAAGAGACCCAGTACTTC
NA,TRBJ2-1,TRBV5-1,TRBD2,CASSLVSSGSDEQLF,TGCGCCAGCAGCTTGGTTTCTAGCGGGAGCGATGAGCAGCTCTTC
NA,TRBJ2-3,TRBV4-3,TRBD2,CASSQGRGDTQYF,TGCGCCAGCAGCCAGGGGAGGGGTGATACGCAGTATTTT